Listed below are T cell receptor beta chains from one sample, sequenced in a study of OX40 agonist ivuxolimab in advanced cancers. Clones were sequenced by immunoSEQ multiplex PCR, and TCRdb holds only the in-frame ones, with some missing. The sample yields some 48,000 clones, around 86% seen once. Here the sequenced sample was CD4+ or CD8+ T cells sorted from blood, taken in a trial of the OX40 agonist ivuxolimab. These receptor sequences come from an adult with an advanced solid tumor such as melanoma, head and neck, liver or kidney cancer. The CDR3 runs from the conserved cysteine through the conserved F or W. The D gene is left open where the match is weak. Only part of the rows carry a size: once, few, many, or a class if the clone is expanded.

d_call	v_call	j_call	clone_size	cdr3_aa	cdr3_nt
-	TRBV19	TRBJ2-7	-	CASSTGDAAFYEQYF	TGTGCCAGTAGTACCGGGGACGCAGCTTTTTACGAGCAGTACTTC
-	TRBV6-1	TRBJ1-6	-	CASSEEESRSPLHF	TGTGCCAGCAGTGAGGAGGAGAGTCGTTCACCCCTCCACTTT
-	TRBV10-3	TRBJ1-2	-	CAISVGNHGYTF	TGTGCCATCAGTGTAGGGAACCATGGCTACACCTTC
-	TRBV5-4	TRBJ2-3	-	CASSLLVGGLTDTQYF	TGTGCCAGCAGCTTGTTGGTGGGGGGGCTAACAGATACGCAGTATTTT
TRBD1	TRBV19	TRBJ2-2	-	CASSITSYRGPGELFF	TGTGCCAGTAGTATAACTTCCTACAGGGGGCCCGGGGAGCTGTTTTTT
-	TRBV2	TRBJ2-5	-	CARDWGGGETQYF	TGTGCCAGGGACTGGGGGGGCGGCGAGACCCAGTACTTC
TRBD1	TRBV19	TRBJ2-7	once	CASSTGTGPYEQYF	TGTGCCAGTAGCACCGGGACAGGCCCCTACGAGCAGTACTTC
-	TRBV10-2	TRBJ2-7	-	CASSESTRVYEQYF	TGCGCCAGCAGTGAGTCGACGAGGGTATACGAGCAGTACTTC
-	TRBV6-1	TRBJ2-1	once	CASSEGWGGNNEQFF	TGTGCCAGCAGTGAAGGGTGGGGGGGCAACAATGAGCAGTTCTTC
-	TRBV5-1	TRBJ2-3	-	CASSLEGLTDTQYF	TGCGCCAGCAGCTTGGAAGGACTTACAGATACGCAGTATTTT
-	TRBV10-3	TRBJ2-7	-	CATRQESYEQYF	TGTGCCACCAGACAGGAATCCTACGAGCAGTACTTC
-	TRBV6-4	TRBJ1-1	-	CASRRNRVRRVNTEAFF	TGTGCCAGCAGGAGAAACAGGGTGAGAAGAGTGAACACTGAAGCTTTCTTT
TRBD1	TRBV5-1	TRBJ2-1	-	CASTTQDRGNEQFF	TGCGCCAGCACCACCCAAGACAGGGGCAATGAGCAGTTCTTC
TRBD1	TRBV7-3	TRBJ1-2	-	CASNQQGPYGYTF	TGTGCCAGCAACCAACAGGGGCCCTATGGCTACACCTTC
TRBD2	TRBV9	TRBJ2-3	-	CASSVTSGSGPRGTDTQYF	TGTGCCAGCAGCGTTACTAGCGGGAGTGGCCCGCGCGGCACAGATACGCAGTATTTT
TRBD1	TRBV6-5	TRBJ2-5	-	CASRGQGEGETQYF	TGTGCCAGCAGGGGACAGGGGGAGGGGGAGACCCAGTACTTC
TRBD2	TRBV19	TRBJ2-3	-	CASSTIAGRTDTQYF	TGTGCCAGTAGTACCATAGCGGGCCGCACAGATACGCAGTATTTT
-	TRBV7-2	TRBJ2-5	-	CASSLGVIKQETQYF	TGTGCCAGCAGCTTGGGGGTGATCAAACAAGAGACCCAGTACTTC
TRBD1	TRBV30	TRBJ1-5	-	CAWSQGVINQPQHF	TGTGCCTGGAGCCAGGGGGTTATTAATCAGCCCCAGCATTTT
TRBD1	TRBV18	TRBJ2-5	-	CASSSPGQGGETQYF	TGTGCCAGCTCATCTCCGGGACAGGGTGGAGAGACCCAGTACTTC
-	TRBV6-5	TRBJ2-7	-	CASSQGAIYEQYF	TGTGCCAGCAGTCAAGGGGCCATCTACGAGCAGTACTTC
TRBD1	TRBV2	TRBJ1-2	once	CASSERWTGSPLPYGYTF	TGTGCCAGCAGTGAGAGGTGGACAGGGAGCCCTCTACCCTATGGCTACACCTTC
-	TRBV18	TRBJ2-5	-	CASSPWTSSYQETQYF	TGTGCCAGCTCACCATGGACTTCCTCCTACCAAGAGACCCAGTACTTC
-	TRBV19	TRBJ2-3	-	CASSIWGAGTDTQYF	TGTGCCAGTAGTATATGGGGGGCTGGCACAGATACGCAGTATTTT
-	TRBV6-4	TRBJ1-4	-	CARREEKLFF	TGTGCCAGGAGGGAGGAAAAACTGTTTTTT
TRBD2	TRBV5-4	TRBJ2-3	-	CASSFLTSGGRDTQYF	TGTGCCAGCAGCTTTCTGACTAGCGGGGGGAGAGATACGCAGTATTTT
-	TRBV5-6	TRBJ2-7	-	CASSLFWRVSYEQYF	TGTGCCAGCAGCCTGTTCTGGCGCGTCTCCTACGAGCAGTACTTC
TRBD1	TRBV7-9	TRBJ1-1	-	CASSSDREITMNTEAFF	TGTGCCAGCAGCTCAGACAGGGAAATTACCATGAACACTGAAGCTTTCTTT
TRBD1	TRBV2	TRBJ2-7	-	CASSESRTGDYYEQYF	TGTGCCAGCAGTGAATCTAGGACAGGGGACTACTACGAGCAGTACTTC
TRBD1	TRBV11-2	TRBJ1-3	-	CASSLGRDRGGRNTIYF	TGTGCCAGCAGCTTAGGCCGGGACAGGGGAGGCCGAAACACCATATATTTT
TRBD2	TRBV7-3	TRBJ2-3	-	CASSLGAGGPSDTQYF	TGTGCCAGCAGCTTAGGGGCGGGAGGGCCCTCAGATACGCAGTATTTT
-	TRBV6-1	TRBJ2-7	-	CASSLVTGPSYEQYF	TGTGCCAGCAGTCTCGTCACCGGTCCCTCTTACGAGCAGTACTTC
-	TRBV10-1	TRBJ2-3	-	CASSEFSTQYF	TGCGCCAGCAGTGAGTTTAGTACGCAGTATTTT
-	TRBV5-5	TRBJ2-5	-	CASSLIRGGETQYF	TGTGCCAGCAGCTTGATCAGGGGAGGAGAGACCCAGTACTTC
TRBD2	TRBV11-2	TRBJ2-5	-	CASSPAGAGGQETQYF	TGTGCCAGCAGCCCCGCTGGAGCGGGGGGGCAAGAGACCCAGTACTTC
TRBD1	TRBV10-3	TRBJ2-1	-	CAIRGQGSSYNEQFF	TGTGCCATCAGGGGACAGGGAAGCTCCTACAATGAGCAGTTCTTC
-	TRBV20-1	TRBJ2-1	-	CSAKLIEQFF	TGCAGTGCTAAGCTTATTGAGCAGTTCTTC
-	TRBV15	TRBJ1-4	-	CATSRERVGEKLFF	TGTGCCACCAGCAGAGAGAGGGTGGGTGAAAAACTGTTTTTT
-	TRBV19	TRBJ2-6	-	CASSGGAGANVLTF	TGTGCCAGTTCCGGAGGGGCTGGGGCCAACGTCCTGACTTTC
TRBD1	TRBV4-1	TRBJ2-2	-	CASSQEGGHAQGELFF	TGCGCCAGCAGCCAAGAAGGGGGCCATGCTCAGGGGGAGCTGTTTTTT
-	TRBV5-6	TRBJ2-2	-	CASSHATGELFF	TGTGCCAGCAGCCACGCGACCGGGGAGCTGTTTTTT
-	TRBV12-5	TRBJ1-4	-	CASGLWVATNEKLFF	TGTGCTAGTGGTTTGTGGGTGGCAACTAATGAAAAACTGTTTTTT
TRBD1	TRBV7-2	TRBJ1-4	-	CASSWQGATNEKLFF	TGTGCCAGCAGCTGGCAGGGGGCTACTAATGAAAAACTGTTTTTT
TRBD2	TRBV9	TRBJ2-1	-	CASTKGGSSYNEQFF	TGTGCCAGCACGAAAGGCGGGAGCTCCTACAATGAGCAGTTCTTC
-	TRBV10-3	TRBJ2-1	-	CAISGGILYNEQFF	TGTGCCATCAGTGGCGGCATACTTTACAATGAGCAGTTCTTC
-	TRBV5-1	TRBJ1-1	-	CASSQPTGNTEAFF	TGCGCCAGCAGCCAGCCCACAGGGAACACTGAAGCTTTCTTT
TRBD1	TRBV9	TRBJ1-1	few	CASSVVGDRGEAFF	TGTGCCAGCAGCGTAGTGGGGGACAGGGGTGAAGCTTTCTTT